This T cell receptor (beta chain) was documented in a study of control samples from healthy donors and cancer patients. Sequenced by immunoSEQ multiplex PCR; TCRdb stores in-frame clones only, minus some. The sample lists some 28,000 clones, approximately 90% seen once, with 1.6% in the top ten. CDR1 is SGHTS, CDR2 YDEGEE, per germline. The V end lost 0 bases, the J end lost 7 bases, and 8 bases lay between the germline ends. This CDR3 has 13 amino acids. The origin of this receptor is a woman aged 40 to 50 with lung cancer. Sequences were obtained from PBMCs. V gene TRBV5-8 combines with J gene TRBJ1-5; no clear D. CDR3 coding DNA: TGTGCCAGCAGCTTGGTTAAGGGCCAGCCCCAGCATTTT. Its translation is CASSLVKGQPQHF.